This T cell receptor (beta chain) was found in a study of T cell responses to AZD1222 COVID-19 vaccine (dated by TCRdb to the early 2020s). For the study in its entirety: AZD1222 recipients with second doses at about 4 weeks or about 12 weeks were pooled, because spike-specific TCR depth and breadth did not differ between schedules. TCR sequencing was performed for about 240 trial participants, of whom about 200 were given two doses of AZD1222 and some 26 were given two doses of MenACWY control vaccine. Trial participants were enrolled into age subgroups of 18-55, 56-69 and 70-plus years, which contained 148, 28 and 57 TCR-sequenced participants, respectively. The paper's findings and limits, for the study overall: Most participants were white British and females outnumbered males, and the authors suggested that clonal diversity may have been underestimated. Spike-specific TCR breadth and depth rose significantly after two AZD1222 doses compared with day 0 and with MenACWY recipients. The whole spike protein was spanned by vaccine-associated CD4 TCRs, and dominant responses were seen in regions 160-218 and 743-854. Conclusions about previously exposed vaccinees are limited, since just 6 or 7 AZD1222 recipients were seropositive for SARS-CoV-2 at baseline. The 56-69-year group was small, and its depth increase did not reach significance, likely because of low power. No day 14 peak-response samples were available, so repertoires were characterized only after the peak T cell response. Reportedly, close to half of the unique spike-specific TCRs recognized epitopes lying outside the regions that are mutated in the B.1.351 and B.1.1.7 variants.

A word on this clone: It lacks a known antigen. No clone much larger than this one lies a single base away; base qualities are absent.

The time point label corresponds to: baseline before first vaccination. Vaccinee samples were obtained from the UK trials COV001 and COV002, which included a single-blind randomized controlled phase 2/3 trial of AZD1222 (ChAdOx1 nCoV-19) in healthy adults. Trial participant PBMC samples were collected at day 0 and day 28 after the second dose for TCRbeta chain sequencing. The CDR3 sequence holds 15 residues, the cysteine and phenylalanine included. Only the CDR3 region is kept as DNA, spanning 45 bases read in frame from base 1. The germline ends are 17 bases apart after V is trimmed by 1 base and J by 7 bases. The germline V gene (reference sequence) provides CDR1 SGHKS and CDR2 YYEKEE. The CDR3 regions of human TCRbeta chains were analyzed by immunosequencing. The authors processed their data as follows. TCRs in the repertoires were compared against a reference library of SARS-CoV-2-specific TCRs that had been generated with the MIRA antigen-specificity platform. Breadth was defined as the fraction of unique TCRs that were SARS-CoV-2-associated, and depth was defined as the fraction of total T cells that were SARS-CoV-2-associated. Using the MIRA data, each spike-specific TCR was assigned both to the spike region to which the TCR was reactive and to a CD4 or CD8 class. Log10-transformed breadth and depth values were compared by one-way ANOVA with Sidak's multiple comparisons tests. TCRdb's version of the immuneACCESS table is confined to in-frame rearrangements and falls short of the full clone set. An unresolved V gene accounts for under half of the shortfall where checked; the remainder is of unknown origin. That table furnishes V, J and clone size, whereas the DNA furnished D and trimming. Within this sample are tens of thousands of clones, with approximately 88% of them counted one time only. Of the sample, around 27% falls within the top ten clones.

The chain employs TRBV5-5 and TRBJ1-1, with an unclear D gene assignment. The sequence was obtained from an adult in good health. The sample here was peripheral blood, taken on day 0 of AZD1222 vaccination. The CDR3 protein sequence reads: CASSLRTEVVNEAFF. DNA sequence: TGTGCCAGCAGCTTGCGGACTGAGGTGGTGAATGAAGCTTTCTTT.